Following are 5 T cell receptor beta chains from one sample sequenced in a study of Graves' ophthalmopathy and Graves' hyperthyroidism. RNA served as the template for amplifying TCR beta CDR3 regions. First-round RT-PCR relied on HTBI primers, and a second-round multiplex PCR came next. One entry per CDR3 protein, called by TCRdb with MiXCR from the multiplex PCR reads. The sample gives roughly 1.1 million distinct CDR3 sequences, roughly two fifths of which show up once; around 10% is in the top ten. The sample consisted of peripheral blood or thyroid tissue (not recorded which). All receptors come from an adult man with Graves' hyperthyroidism.

The chain employs TRBV4-1 and TRBJ2-5, with 8 bases identical to TRBD2. Germline V CDR1 and CDR2: MGHRA, YSYEKL. The J segment lost 4 bases and the V segment lost 4 bases, leaving 11 bases of the junction unmatched. The length of the CDR3 is 16 residues. CDR3 loop: CASSLGTAGGGETQYF. CDR3 DNA: TGCGCCAGCAGCCTAGGGACGGCGGGGGGTGGAGAGACCCAGTACTTC.

This clonotype was observed many times. The chain links TRBV12-3 or TRBV12-4 to TRBJ1-2; no reliable D call. This CDR3 has 12 amino acids. Trimming took off 8 bases at V and 6 bases at J, with 13 bases between the two ends. CDR3 sequence: CASVRSVDGYTF. The CDR3 region has the DNA TGTGCCAGCGTTCGGTCGGTCGATGGCTACACCTTC.

The V and J genes are TRBV2 and TRBJ2-7, with D possibly TRBD1 on 5 matching bases. From germline, CDR1 is SNHLY and CDR2 FYNNEI. V was clipped by 4 bases and J by 6 bases, with 19 bases between them. The CDR3 is 15 residues long. The CDR3, as DNA: TGTGCCAGCAGTGCTACCCACAGGCCGGTAGGCGAGCAGTACTTC. Translation: CASSATHRPVGEQYF.

This clonotype appeared many times. V usage is TRBV27 and J usage is TRBJ2-7, with 10 positions matching TRBD2. V was clipped by 6 bases and J by 2 bases; unmatched bases: 7. This CDR3 spans 15 amino acids. CDR1 is MNHEY, CDR2 SMNVEV, per germline (reference sequence). Written as DNA, the CDR3 is TGTGCCAGCAGGCCGGGACTAGCGACGCCCTACGAGCAGTACTTC. This codes for CASRPGLATPYEQYF.

The chain is built from TRBV29-1 and TRBJ1-1, with TRBD1 matching 8 bases. Germline V gene lookup returns CDR1 SQVTM and CDR2 ANQGSEA. The CDR3 has 12 amino acids. J gave up 3 bases and V 8 bases, and 5 bases lay outside the gene matches. CDR3 protein: CSSRQGYTEAFF. In nucleotides, the CDR3 is TGCAGCAGTCGACAGGGGTACACTGAAGCTTTCTTT.